A single T cell receptor (beta chain) is shown here with its context. The specificity of this receptor is unknown. Nothing much larger sits one base from this clone, and base qualities are not available. TCRbeta CDR3 regions were amplified from genomic DNA by means of the immunoSEQ Assay, a bias-controlled multiplex PCR. On the study's bioinformatics: Within the assay, amplification of reference gene primers was used to estimate how many nucleated cells each sample contained. To quantify the absolute abundance of each unique TCRbeta CDR3 rearrangement, sequence reads were collapsed and filtered. For each sample, productive Simpson clonality was calculated as the square root of Simpson's diversity index over productive rearrangements. Here the immuneACCESS table is served through TCRdb, limited to in-frame sequences with V and J called. Missing clones are a known gap in these copies; in checked studies unresolved V genes cover under half, and the rest lacks a known reason. V, J and clone size are taken as reported in that table, and D and trimming were inferred from the DNA itself. The sample table holds tens of thousands of clones, of which 85% to 90% were seen once. The ten largest clonotypes hold 4% to 6% of the sample.

From cysteine to phenylalanine, the CDR3 is 12 amino acids long. The CDR3 DNA has 36 bases and is translated from base 1. The V end loses 5 bases and the J end loses 10 bases, and a stretch of 12 bases separates them. From the germline V gene, CDR1 is SGHTA and CDR2 is FQGTGA. Whole blood was collected in K2EDTA tubes by collaborating institutions according to the institutions' own protocols. For TCRbeta analysis, collaborators shipped samples as frozen whole blood, isolated PBMCs, or DNA extracted from either of those sample types. These data belong to a study of blood T cell repertoires in COVID-19 (dated by TCRdb to about 2020). Background on the whole study: Samples covering the acute and convalescent phases of COVID-19 were provided by collaborators in the United States, Italy and Spain. Deeply sampled blood TCRbeta repertoires from subjects exposed to, actively infected with, or recovered from COVID-19 were included in the dataset. Where HLA class I and class II types were available, the types were taken from metadata supplied by the sample provider, not from assay-based typing. Nearly every sample came with metadata listing a de-identified subject ID, COVID-19 status, age in years and sex. The material from the prospective study consisted of cDNA or gDNA derived from T cells, B-cell-depleted T cells, or PBMCs. Samples were obtained from the ongoing ImmuneRACE study (first 160 participants) and from 1,254 subjects provided by 6 global collaborators. The repertoires were made available in a free public database intended to serve as a resource for research on the immune response to SARS-CoV-2.

Broader findings and caveats from the paper: The amount of clinical and demographic metadata varied by source and participant and was provided uncurated.

The sequence joins TRBV7-3 to TRBJ2-1; the D region possibly corresponds to TRBD1 (6 bases align). The specimen sequenced was peripheral blood. This TCR was sampled from a man aged 60-69 years with active COVID-19. The nucleotide sequence reads as follows: TGTGCCAGCAGCGACCCCGGGACAGAGCAGTTCTTC. Translated, it reads CASSDPGTEQFF.